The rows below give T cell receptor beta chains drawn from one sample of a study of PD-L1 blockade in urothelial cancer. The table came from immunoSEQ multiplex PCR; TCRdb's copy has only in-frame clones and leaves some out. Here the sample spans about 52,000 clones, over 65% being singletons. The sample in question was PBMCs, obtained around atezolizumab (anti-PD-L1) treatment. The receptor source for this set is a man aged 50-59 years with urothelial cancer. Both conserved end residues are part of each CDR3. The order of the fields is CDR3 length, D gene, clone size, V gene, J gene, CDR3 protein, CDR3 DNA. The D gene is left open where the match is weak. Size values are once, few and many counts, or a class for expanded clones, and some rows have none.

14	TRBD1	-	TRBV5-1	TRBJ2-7	CASSMGDRTYEQYF	TGCGCCAGCTCCATGGGGGACAGGACCTACGAGCAGTACTTC
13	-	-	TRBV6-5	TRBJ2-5	CASSYSGGETQYF	TGTGCCAGCAGTTACTCTGGAGGGGAGACCCAGTACTTC
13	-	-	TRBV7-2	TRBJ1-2	CASSLDSNYGYTF	TGTGCCAGCAGCTTGGACAGTAACTATGGCTACACCTTC
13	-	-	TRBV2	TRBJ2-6	CASRSAGANVLTF	TGTGCCAGCAGGTCGGCTGGGGCCAACGTCCTGACTTTC
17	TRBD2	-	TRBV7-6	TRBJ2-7	CASSSGAGGALDHEQYF	TGTGCCAGCAGCTCCGGCGCCGGGGGGGCTCTGGATCACGAGCAGTACTTC
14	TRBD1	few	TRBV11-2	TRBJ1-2	CASSLESAGGGYTF	TGTGCCAGCAGCTTAGAGTCGGCAGGGGGCGGCTACACCTTC
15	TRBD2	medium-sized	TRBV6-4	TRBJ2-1	CASSDGTSGGNEQFF	TGTGCCAGCAGTGACGGGACTAGCGGGGGCAATGAGCAGTTCTTC
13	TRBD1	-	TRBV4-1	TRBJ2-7	CASSPDRGYEQYF	TGCGCCAGCAGCCCGGACAGGGGTTACGAGCAGTACTTC
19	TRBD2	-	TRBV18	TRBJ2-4	CASSPTVLAGGAAKNIQYF	TGTGCCAGCTCACCAACAGTATTAGCGGGAGGTGCAGCCAAAAACATTCAGTACTTC
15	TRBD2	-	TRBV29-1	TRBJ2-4	CSVLLAGGGGNIQYF	TGCAGCGTTTTATTAGCGGGAGGGGGGGGAAACATTCAGTACTTC
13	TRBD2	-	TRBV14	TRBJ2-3	CASSQVSGGSPYF	TGTGCCAGCAGCCAAGTCAGCGGGGGGAGTCCGTATTTT
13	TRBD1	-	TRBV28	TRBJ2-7	CASSRDRPYEQYF	TGTGCCAGCAGTCGGGACAGGCCATACGAGCAGTACTTC
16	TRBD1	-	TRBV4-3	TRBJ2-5	CASSTRGTGPKETQYF	TGCGCCAGCAGTACACGGGGGACAGGCCCTAAAGAGACCCAGTACTTC
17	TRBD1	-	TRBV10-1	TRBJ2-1	CASSSFLGQGINNEQFF	TGCGCCAGCAGTTCCTTTTTGGGACAGGGAATTAACAATGAGCAGTTCTTC
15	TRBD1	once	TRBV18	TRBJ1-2	CASSQTTGAGYGYTF	TGTGCCAGCTCACAAACGACAGGGGCGGGATATGGCTACACCTTC
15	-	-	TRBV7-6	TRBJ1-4	CASSPQYGFNEKLFF	TGTGCCAGCAGCCCCCAGTACGGGTTTAATGAAAAACTGTTTTTT
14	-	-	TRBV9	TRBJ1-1	CASSVPGANTEAFF	TGTGCCAGCAGCGTACCTGGGGCGAACACTGAAGCTTTCTTT
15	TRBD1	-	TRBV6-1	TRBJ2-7	CASSEIGTGGYEQYF	TGTGCCAGCAGTGAAATAGGGACAGGGGGCTACGAGCAGTACTTC
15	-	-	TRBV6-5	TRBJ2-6	CASNKDSSGANVLTF	TGTGCCAGCAATAAAGACAGCTCTGGGGCCAACGTCCTGACTTTC
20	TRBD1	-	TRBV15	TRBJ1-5	CATSRDKGQGRVYSNQPQHF	TGTGCCACCAGCAGAGATAAAGGACAGGGGAGAGTTTATAGCAATCAGCCCCAGCATTTT
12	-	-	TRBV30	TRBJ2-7	CAWSVGGDEQYF	TGTGCCTGGAGTGTAGGGGGGGACGAGCAGTACTTC
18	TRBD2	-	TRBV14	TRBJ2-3	CASSQDSGTSGRADTQYF	TGTGCCAGCAGCCAAGATTCAGGGACTAGCGGGAGGGCAGATACGCAGTATTTT
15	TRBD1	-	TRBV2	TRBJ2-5	CASSKGTGMSETQYF	TGTGCCAGCAGCAAAGGGACAGGGATGTCCGAGACCCAGTACTTC
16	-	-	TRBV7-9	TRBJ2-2	CASSFPWATNTGELFF	TGTGCCAGCAGCTTCCCTTGGGCCACGAACACCGGGGAGCTGTTTTTT
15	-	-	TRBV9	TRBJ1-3	CASSVDQGYGNTIYF	TGTGCCAGCAGCGTAGATCAGGGGTACGGAAACACCATATATTTT
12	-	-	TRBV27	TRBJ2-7	CASSSSTYEQYF	TGTGCCAGCAGTTCATCTACCTACGAGCAGTACTTC
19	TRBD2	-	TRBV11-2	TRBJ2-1	CASSLRQLGLAGGGNEQFF	TGTGCCAGCAGCTTAAGACAACTGGGACTAGCGGGGGGGGGCAATGAGCAGTTCTTC
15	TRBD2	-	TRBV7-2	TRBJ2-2	CASSPSGGRTGELFF	TGTGCCAGCAGCCCTAGCGGGGGTCGCACCGGGGAGCTGTTTTTT
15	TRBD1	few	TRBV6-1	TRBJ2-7	CASSVYRDRGYEQYF	TGTGCCAGCAGTGTCTACCGGGACAGGGGCTACGAGCAGTACTTC
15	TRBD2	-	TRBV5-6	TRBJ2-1	CASSLGTSRYNEQFF	TGTGCCAGCAGCTTGGGGACTAGCAGATACAATGAGCAGTTCTTC
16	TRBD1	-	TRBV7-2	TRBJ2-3	CASSLGLGQGTDTQYF	TGTGCCAGCAGCTTAGGGCTGGGACAGGGCACAGATACGCAGTATTTT
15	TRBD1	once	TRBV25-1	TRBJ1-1	CASSDPARGTTEAFF	TGTGCCAGCAGTGATCCCGCCAGGGGGACTACTGAAGCTTTCTTT
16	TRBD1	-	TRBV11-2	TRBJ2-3	CASSFVGTGHTDTQYF	TGTGCCAGCAGCTTTGTCGGGACAGGGCACACAGATACGCAGTATTTT
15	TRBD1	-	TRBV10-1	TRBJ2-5	CAIDPRQGYQETQYF	TGCGCCATCGACCCAAGACAGGGGTACCAAGAGACCCAGTACTTC
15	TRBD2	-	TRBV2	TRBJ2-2	CASSGLAGGPGELFF	TGTGCCAGCAGTGGACTAGCGGGAGGGCCCGGGGAGCTGTTTTTT
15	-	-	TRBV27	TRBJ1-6	CASRTTGTYNSPLHF	TGTGCCAGCAGAACGACAGGCACCTATAATTCACCCCTCCACTTT
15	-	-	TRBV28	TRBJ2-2	CASGLDRITYGELFF	TGTGCCAGCGGTTTGGACAGAATCACATATGGGGAGCTGTTTTTT